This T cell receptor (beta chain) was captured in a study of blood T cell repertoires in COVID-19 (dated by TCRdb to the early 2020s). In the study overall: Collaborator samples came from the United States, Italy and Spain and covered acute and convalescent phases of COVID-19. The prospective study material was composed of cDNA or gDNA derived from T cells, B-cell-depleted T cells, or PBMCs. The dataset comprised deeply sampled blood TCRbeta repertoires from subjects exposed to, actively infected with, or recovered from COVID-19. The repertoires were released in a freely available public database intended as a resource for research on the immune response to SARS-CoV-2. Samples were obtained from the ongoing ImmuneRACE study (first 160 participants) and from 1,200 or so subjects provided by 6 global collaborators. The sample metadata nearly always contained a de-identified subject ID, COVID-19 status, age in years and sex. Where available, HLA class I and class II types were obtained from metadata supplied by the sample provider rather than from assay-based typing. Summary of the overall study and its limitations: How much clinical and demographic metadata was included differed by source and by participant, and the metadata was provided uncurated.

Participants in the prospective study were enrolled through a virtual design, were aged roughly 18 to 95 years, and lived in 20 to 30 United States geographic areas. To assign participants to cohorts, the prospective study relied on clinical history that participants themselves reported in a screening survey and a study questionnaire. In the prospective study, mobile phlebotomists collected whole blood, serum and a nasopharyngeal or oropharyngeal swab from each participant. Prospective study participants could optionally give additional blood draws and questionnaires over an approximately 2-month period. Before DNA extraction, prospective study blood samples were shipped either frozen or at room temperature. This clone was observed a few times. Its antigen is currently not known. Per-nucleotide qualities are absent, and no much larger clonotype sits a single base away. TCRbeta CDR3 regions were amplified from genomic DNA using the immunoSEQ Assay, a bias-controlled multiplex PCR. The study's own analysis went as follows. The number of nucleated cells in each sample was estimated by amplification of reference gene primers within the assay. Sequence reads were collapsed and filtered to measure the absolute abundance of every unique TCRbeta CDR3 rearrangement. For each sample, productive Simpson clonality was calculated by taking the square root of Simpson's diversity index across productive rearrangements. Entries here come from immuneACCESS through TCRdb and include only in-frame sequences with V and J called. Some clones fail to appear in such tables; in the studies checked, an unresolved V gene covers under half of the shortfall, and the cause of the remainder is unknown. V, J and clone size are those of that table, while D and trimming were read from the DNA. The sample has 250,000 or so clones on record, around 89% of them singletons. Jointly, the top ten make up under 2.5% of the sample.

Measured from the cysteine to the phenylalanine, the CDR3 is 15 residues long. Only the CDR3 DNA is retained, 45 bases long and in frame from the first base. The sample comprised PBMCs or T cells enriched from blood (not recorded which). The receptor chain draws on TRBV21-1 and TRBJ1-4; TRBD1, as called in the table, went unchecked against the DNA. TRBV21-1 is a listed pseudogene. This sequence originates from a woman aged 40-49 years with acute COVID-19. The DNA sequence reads TGTGCCAGCAGCAAAGGAGGGGACAGGACCGAAAAACTGTTTTTT. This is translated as CASSKGGDRTEKLFF.